Following are 29 T cell receptor beta chains from one sample sequenced in a study of graft-versus-host responses after intestinal transplantation. Their specific antigens are unknown. Profiling relied on immunoSEQ multiplex PCR, and the TCRdb table lists in-frame clones only, not all of them. The sample carries over 45,000 clones, roughly 93% recorded once. Sequencing was performed on unstimulated CD4+ T cells sorted from spleen or lymph node cells, taken before transplant. All receptors come from a human donor who was the organ donor for an intestinal transplant.

The J gene is TRBJ1-3, the V gene TRBV7-9; D is ambiguous. V was clipped by 1 base and J by 4 bases, with 11 bases between them. Per the germline V gene, CDR1 is SEHNR and CDR2 is FQNEAQ (reference sequence). CDR3 length: 15 residues. CDR3 coding DNA: TGTGCCAGCAGCTTAGTTGTGACGCGGGGAAACACCATATATTTT. This encodes CASSLVVTRGNTIYF.

The CDR3 here is CASSPRLAGGSDTQYF. The CDR3 DNA sequence: TGTGCCAGCAGCCCTCGACTAGCGGGGGGGTCAGATACGCAGTATTTT. V and J are TRBV4-2 and TRBJ2-3, with 14 bases identical to TRBD2. CDR1 and CDR2 from the germline V gene are LGHNA and YNFKEQ. V dropped 4 bases and J dropped 4; count of bases not matched to a gene: 4. The CDR3 sequence is 16 residues long.

The rearrangement joins TRBV7-2 to TRBJ2-1; the match to TRBD2 covers 9 bases. After removal of 5 bases from V and 8 bases from J, the junction contained 13 bases not matched to a gene. The CDR3 extends over 16 amino acids. Looked up from germline, CDR1 is SGHTA and CDR2 is FQGNSA. CDR3 coding DNA: TGTGCCAGCAGCGACCCCGGGACTAGCATCATCTATGAGCAGTTCTTC. Residues: CASSDPGTSIIYEQFF.

The chain has TRBV11-3 and TRBJ2-3; the D gene is possibly TRBD2 (5 bases). CDR1 is SGHNT and CDR2 is YENEEA in the germline V gene. V lost 5 bases and J 3 bases, leaving 18 bases between the germline ends. CDR3 length: 16 amino acids. CDR3 residues: CASSTCSEVATDTQYF. DNA for the CDR3: TGTGCCAGCAGCACGTGTAGCGAGGTCGCGACAGATACGCAGTATTTT.

J is TRBJ1-1 and V is TRBV5-4; the D is unclear. V was cut by 1 base and J by 9 bases, with 13 bases left in between. The CDR3 contains 13 residues. Germline V lookup: CDR1 SGHNT, CDR2 YYREEE (reference sequence). CDR3 sequence reads: CASSLLTATKAFF. The CDR3 DNA sequence: TGTGCCAGCAGCTTGTTGACGGCAACGAAAGCTTTCTTT. Drawing the rest from reference TRBV5-4 and TRBJ1-1, the complete variable domain is ETGVTQSPTHLIKTRGQQVTLRCSSQSGHNTVSWYQQALGQGPQFIFQYYREEENGRGNFPPRFSGLQFPNYSSELNVNALELDDSALYLCASSLLTATKAFFGQGTRLTVV.

The rearrangement links TRBV19 to TRBJ2-3; 10 bases are shared with TRBD1. The CDR3 spans 16 residues. The trim removed 5 bases at V and 6 bases at J, leaving 11 bases unmatched. Germline CDR1 LNHDA, CDR2 SQIVND (reference sequence). CDR3 sequence: CASSPRTGGTPDTQYF. CDR3 nucleotide sequence: TGTGCCAGTAGTCCTAGGACAGGGGGTACTCCCGATACGCAGTATTTT.

The rearrangement links TRBV21-1 to TRBJ2-7; whether TRBD1, the table's D call, matches the DNA was not checked. TRBV21-1 is flagged as a pseudogene. The CDR3 covers 13 residues. The CDR3 reads CASSSYRGPPRYF. The DNA of the CDR3 is TGTGCCAGCAGCAGCTACAGGGGGCCTCCCAGATACTTC.

The gene calls are TRBV11-3 and TRBJ2-1; 8 nucleotides match TRBD2. The CDR3 is 15 residues long. CDR1 and CDR2 from the germline V gene are SGHNT and YENEEA. V lost 2 bases to trimming and J lost 9 bases; unmatched junction nucleotides: 9. CDR3 nucleotide sequence: TGTGCCAGCAGCTTAAAACCGGGGGGGCCCTCTGAGCAGTTCTTC. Translated: CASSLKPGGPSEQFF.

The CDR3 nucleotides are TGTGCCAGCATTGAGAAAGGACAGGGCACTGAAGCTTTCTTT. Protein product: CASIEKGQGTEAFF. The rearrangement joins TRBV21-1 to TRBJ1-1; the table calls TRBD1, which could not be checked here. TRBV21-1 is reported as a pseudogene. The CDR3 runs to 14 residues.

The rearrangement uses TRBV7-2 and TRBJ1-2; 8 nucleotides agree with TRBD1. With V trimmed by 5 bases and J by 0 bases, 11 bases remained unmatched. Per germline, CDR1 SGHTA and CDR2 FQGNSA. The CDR3 covers 17 residues. DNA of the CDR3: TGTGCCAGCAGCAATGGACAGGGTGCCTTAACTAACTATGGCTACACCTTC. This gives the protein CASSNGQGALTNYGYTF.

The chain is built from TRBV7-2 and TRBJ2-6, with a possible D match to TRBD2 (5 bases). V was trimmed by 1 base and J by 0 bases, leaving 7 bases between them. The CDR3 length is 16 residues. Per the germline V gene, CDR1 is SGHTA and CDR2 is FQGNSA. CDR3 bases: TGTGCCAGCAGCTTAGAAGGGAGCTCTGGGGCCAACGTCCTGACTTTC. It codes for CASSLEGSSGANVLTF.

The rearrangement uses TRBV6-4 and TRBJ2-3; a weak D match, TRBD1 (6 bases). Germline V gives CDR1 MRHNA, CDR2 SNTAGT. V lost 4 bases, J lost 0 bases, and 11 bases lay in between. The CDR3 runs 15 residues. The CDR3 loop is CASSVRGQSTDTQYF. CDR3 nucleotides: TGTGCCAGCAGTGTTAGAGGACAGAGCACAGATACGCAGTATTTT.

The V call is TRBV10-3, the J call TRBJ2-3; D may be TRBD1 or TRBD2 (6 bases each). The CDR3 length is 16 residues. V was pared by 7 bases and J by 2 bases, with 19 bases between. The germline gives CDR1 ENHRY, CDR2 SYGVKD. The CDR3 here is CAINLRGEWDTDTQYF. CDR3 nucleotides: TGTGCCATCAACCTGAGGGGGGAATGGGACACAGATACGCAGTATTTT.

The V call is TRBV10-2, the J call TRBJ2-7; 11 bases agree with TRBD2. The CDR3 has 13 residues. Germline assignment: CDR1 WSHSY and CDR2 SAAADI. J gave up 2 bases and V 6 bases, and 0 bases lay outside the gene matches. CDR3 region: CASRTSGAYEQYF. CDR3 sequence (DNA): TGCGCCAGCAGGACTAGCGGGGCCTACGAGCAGTACTTC.

The V call is TRBV7-3, the J call TRBJ2-3, with D possibly being TRBD1 or TRBD2 (6 bases each). Between the trimmed V and J ends, which lost 2 bases and 5 bases, there was a span of 11 bases. CDR1 and CDR2 from the germline V gene are SGHTA and FQGTGA. The CDR3 is made up of 14 amino acids. CDR3 nucleotide sequence: TGTGCCAGCAGCTTACGGGGGCCTAAAGATACGCAGTATTTT. Residues: CASSLRGPKDTQYF. Complete variable domain (other parts from reference TRBV7-3 and TRBJ2-3): GAGVSQTPSNKVTEKGKYVELRCDPISGHTALYWYRQSLGQGPEFLIYFQGTGAADDSGLPNDRFFAVRPEGSVSTLKIQRTERGDSAVYLCASSLRGPKDTQYFGPGTRLTVL.

The chain is built from TRBV11-3 and TRBJ2-3; 8 bases fit TRBD2. This CDR3 comprises 14 residues. CDR1 SGHNT and CDR2 YENEEA come from the germline V gene. Trimming removed 4 bases from V and 5 bases from J; junction bases left unmatched: 5. As DNA, the CDR3 is TGTGCCAGCAGCTCGGGACTAGGTAAAGATACGCAGTATTTT. Translated, it gives CASSSGLGKDTQYF. Filled out from reference TRBV11-3 and TRBJ2-3, the complete variable domain reads EAGVVQSPRYKIIEKKQPVAFWCNPISGHNTLYWYLQNLGQGPELLIRYENEEAVDDSQLPKDRFSAERLKGVDSTLKIQPAELGDSAVYLCASSSGLGKDTQYFGPGTRLTVL.

The chain joins TRBV5-8 to TRBJ1-6; D remains unclear. CDR3 length equals 16 residues. The V gene's germline CDR1 is SGHTS and CDR2 YDEGEE. V dropped 0 bases and J dropped 9 bases, with 16 bases sitting between them. Here the CDR3 DNA reads TGTGCCAGCAGCTTGGGGCGTTGGGTAGAAAGTTCACCCCTCCACTTT. It specifies CASSLGRWVESSPLHF.

The chain employs TRBV6-6 and TRBJ1-4; weak D call: TRBD1 (6 bases). The CDR3 is 15 amino acids. Germline CDR1 is MNHNY and CDR2 is SVGAGI (reference sequence). V lost 6 bases and J lost 4, with 15 bases in between. The CDR3 DNA reads TGTGCCAGCAGGAGGTATGGGACAAGTAATGAAAAACTGTTTTTT. It yields the protein CASRRYGTSNEKLFF.

This chain links TRBV7-9 with TRBJ1-1, with D unresolved. The CDR3 is made up of 12 amino acids. Germline loops: CDR1 SEHNR, CDR2 FQNEAQ (reference sequence). Trimming took off 6 bases at V and 3 bases at J, with 8 bases between the two ends. The CDR3 DNA reads TGTGCCAGCAGTCGAGCCTACACTGAAGCTTTCTTT. This gives the protein CASSRAYTEAFF.

This chain connects TRBV27 to TRBJ2-7, with D hard to call. The J call may be incorrect, as the DNA end agrees better with TRBJ2-1. Germline assignment: CDR1 MNHEY and CDR2 SMNVEV (reference sequence). The CDR3 runs to 13 residues. CDR3 in amino acids: CASKDHRYNEQFF. CDR3 bases: TGTGCCAGCAAGGATCACCGTTACAATGAGCAGTTCTTC.

The CDR3 spells CASSQDRANTYEQYF. The CDR3 nucleotides are TGTGCCAGCAGCCAGGACAGGGCGAACACCTACGAGCAGTACTTC. This chain uses TRBV2 with TRBJ2-7, with 8 nucleotides matching TRBD1. Germline assignment: CDR1 SNHLY and CDR2 FYNNEI. The CDR3 has 15 amino acids. V shed 6 bases, J shed 2 bases, and the junction held 9 bases outside the gene matches.

The J gene is TRBJ1-3, the V gene TRBV5-6, with D perhaps matching TRBD1 (5 bases). The V gene's germline CDR1 is SGHDT and CDR2 YYEEEE. V was shortened by 0 bases and J by 0 bases, with 19 bases between the two germline ends. This CDR3 spans 19 amino acids. The CDR3: CASSLVAGQGSYSGNTIYF. The CDR3 coding sequence is TGTGCCAGCAGCTTGGTCGCGGGGCAGGGCTCCTACTCTGGAAACACCATATATTTT.

This clone turned up a few times. This chain connects TRBV20-1 to TRBJ1-3; D remains ambiguous. Germline assignment: CDR1 DFQATT and CDR2 SNEGSKA (reference sequence). This CDR3 has 10 residues. Here the CDR3 reads CRRSRDTIYF. The CDR3 nucleotides read TGCAGAAGAAGTCGGGACACCATATATTTT.

J is TRBJ1-1 and V is TRBV4-2, with D perhaps matching TRBD1 (6 bases). The germline CDR1 and CDR2 sequences are LGHNA and YNFKEQ. V lost 0 bases to trimming and J lost 2 bases, with 10 bases between them. The CDR3 contains 15 residues. In nucleotides, the CDR3 is TGTGCCAGCAGCCAAGAGGGGGGCGTCAACACTGAAGCTTTCTTT. It encodes CASSQEGGVNTEAFF.

This chain joins TRBV6-6 and TRBJ2-5, with D maybe TRBD2 (7 bases). Germline V gene data show CDR1 as MNHNY and CDR2 as SVGAGI (reference sequence). V was pared by 7 bases and J by 4 bases, with 16 bases between. This CDR3 has 14 amino acids. CDR3 sequence reads: CASTRGEGVETQYF. The CDR3 DNA reads TGTGCCAGCACCCGGGGGGAGGGGGTAGAGACCCAGTACTTC.

This chain links TRBV5-3 with TRBJ2-2, with 7 bases that match TRBD1. TRBV5-3 is an ORF, and what it does is uncertain. Unmatched junction bases numbered 8, after V lost 4 bases and J lost 2 bases. The CDR3 totals 16 residues. The CDR3 sequence: CARSIRRGYNTGELFF. The DNA of the CDR3 is TGTGCCAGAAGCATCCGCAGGGGGTATAACACCGGGGAGCTGTTTTTT.

The J gene is TRBJ1-1, the V gene TRBV5-5; 11 bases match TRBD1. This CDR3 contains 14 residues. Trimming removed 4 bases from V and 5 bases from J; junction bases left unmatched: 4. The germline V gene encodes CDR1 SGHKS and CDR2 YYEKEE (reference sequence). CDR3 region: CASSDRDRGTEAFF. CDR3 bases: TGTGCCAGCAGCGATCGGGACAGGGGGACTGAAGCTTTCTTT.

This clone was counted once. The chain links TRBV2 to TRBJ2-3; 10 nucleotides agree with TRBD1. V lost 4 bases to trimming and J lost 1 base; unmatched junction nucleotides: 2. Germline V gene lookup returns CDR1 SNHLY and CDR2 FYNNEI. The CDR3 contains 15 residues. CDR3 DNA sequence: TGTGCCAGCAGTGGGACAGGGGGTGGCACAGATACGCAGTATTTT. Amino acid sequence: CASSGTGGGTDTQYF.

In this sample, this clone turned up a few times. The chain is built from TRBV4-2 and TRBJ2-3; unclear D gene. CDR1 LGHNA and CDR2 YNFKEQ come from the germline V gene. The germline V and J ends were trimmed by 0 bases and 2 bases, with 9 bases remaining between them. There are 15 residues in the CDR3. CDR3 loop: CASSQEGRVTDTQYF. In DNA form, the CDR3 reads TGTGCCAGCAGCCAAGAGGGAAGAGTCACAGATACGCAGTATTTT.